The 20 T cell receptor beta chains presented below share a single source sample, sequenced in a study of T cell responses to AZD1222 COVID-19 vaccine. Profiled with immunoSEQ multiplex PCR; TCRdb holds only in-frame clones, not every one. The top ten hold less than 3.5% of the sample, which has over 150,000 clones, roughly 90% seen once. This sample comprised peripheral blood, obtained on day 0 of AZD1222 vaccination. The receptors derive from an adult in good health.

The chain links TRBV5-6 to TRBJ2-5; 10 bases align to TRBD2. The germline V gene encodes CDR1 SGHDT and CDR2 YYEEEE. CDR3 length: 16 amino acids. Trimming removed 4 bases from V and 7 bases from J; junction bases left unmatched: 13. The CDR3 coding sequence is TGTGCCAGCAGCCCCGGGAATCTAGCGGGGGCCGGGACCCAGTACTTC. This sequence encodes CASSPGNLAGAGTQYF.

J is TRBJ1-2 and V is TRBV14; possibly TRBD1 for D (5 bases). With 6 bases removed from V and 7 bases from J, the gap between germline ends came to 18 bases. The CDR3 spans 14 residues. In germline, CDR1 is SGHDN, CDR2 FVKESK. CDR3 DNA sequence: TGTGCCAGCAGACCTGTTGGAAGGGACGGTGGCTACACCTTC. Encoded protein: CASRPVGRDGGYTF.

This clone has a handful of counts. The V and J genes are TRBV2 and TRBJ2-7; 8 bases map to TRBD1. Losses at the gene ends were 4 bases for V and 3 bases for J; bases not matched to a gene: 8. This CDR3 comprises 15 residues. The germline V gene encodes CDR1 SNHLY and CDR2 FYNNEI. CDR3 sequence (DNA): TGTGCCAGCAGTGCCCGACAGGGGCAGATCTACGAGCAGTACTTC. It encodes CASSARQGQIYEQYF.

The gene calls are TRBV7-8 and TRBJ2-2; D perhaps matches TRBD1 (6 bases). Germline CDR1 and CDR2: SGHVS and FQNEAQ. Trimming pared 3 bases from V and 4 bases from J, leaving 9 bases between. This CDR3 comprises 14 residues. The CDR3 loop is CASSFNRATGELFF. CDR3 DNA sequence: TGTGCCAGCAGCTTTAACAGGGCCACCGGGGAGCTGTTTTTT.

There are a few counts of this clone. The chain employs TRBV7-3 and TRBJ2-3, with D perhaps matching TRBD1 (5 bases). This CDR3 spans 14 amino acids. V shed 3 bases and J shed 0 bases, with 7 bases lying between them. Germline assignment: CDR1 SGHTA and CDR2 FQGTGA. The CDR3 loop reads CASSLTASTDTQYF. The CDR3 nucleotides read TGTGCCAGCAGCTTGACAGCTAGCACAGATACGCAGTATTTT. Combining the CDR3 with reference TRBV7-3 and TRBJ2-3 gives the whole variable domain GAGVSQTPSNKVTEKGKYVELRCDPISGHTALYWYRQSLGQGPEFLIYFQGTGAADDSGLPNDRFFAVRPEGSVSTLKIQRTERGDSAVYLCASSLTASTDTQYFGPGTRLTVL.

This clone has only one observation. V gene TRBV12-3 or TRBV12-4 combines with J gene TRBJ1-1; D unresolved. This CDR3 contains 13 residues. The V and J ends lost 1 base and 1 base respectively, with 4 bases between them. In DNA, the CDR3 is TGTGCCAGCAGTTTAGGGGCGAACACTGAAGCTTTCTTT. Its protein is CASSLGANTEAFF.

The chain links TRBV10-3 to TRBJ1-5, with TRBD1 as a possible D gene (6 bases). Trimming shortened V by 5 bases and J by 5 bases, and 10 bases separated the two germline ends. The germline gives CDR1 ENHRY, CDR2 SYGVKD. The CDR3 length is 13 residues. DNA of the CDR3: TGTGCCATCAGTCGGGACATAGATCAGCCCCAGCATTTT. Amino acid sequence: CAISRDIDQPQHF.

This sequence joins TRBV7-8 and TRBJ2-7, with 9 bases aligning to TRBD2. The CDR3 loop spans 13 amino acids. The trim removed 5 bases at V and 2 bases at J, leaving 1 base unmatched. Germline V CDR1 and CDR2: SGHVS, FQNEAQ. The CDR3 coding sequence is TGTGCCAGCAGCCCTAGCGGGGCCTACGAGCAGTACTTC. Translation gives CASSPSGAYEQYF. The variable domain in full, completed from reference TRBV7-8 and TRBJ2-7, reads GAGVSQSPRYKVAKRGQDVALRCDPISGHVSLFWYQQALGQGPEFLTYFQNEAQLDKSGLPSDRFFAERPEGSVSTLKIQRTQQEDSAVYLCASSPSGAYEQYFGPGTRLTVT.

This clone was found once. This chain joins TRBV6-5 and TRBJ1-1; D unresolved. The CDR3 loop spans 12 amino acids. Looked up from germline, CDR1 is MNHEY and CDR2 is SVGAGI. Trimming removed 10 bases at V and 0 bases at J, with 9 bases between. The CDR3 region is CATTGLNTEAFF. In DNA form, the CDR3 reads TGTGCCACCACGGGGTTGAACACTGAAGCTTTCTTT.

The chain couples TRBV7-8 to TRBJ2-1; maybe TRBD2 (6 bases). The CDR3 totals 15 residues. The V end was cut by 5 bases, the J end by 4 bases, with 15 bases between. Germline CDR1 and CDR2: SGHVS and FQNEAQ. DNA for the CDR3: TGTGCCAGCAGCCACCGGGACTCCCGATACAATGAGCAGTTCTTC. Encoded protein: CASSHRDSRYNEQFF. Supplemented by reference TRBV7-8 and TRBJ2-1, the full variable domain reads GAGVSQSPRYKVAKRGQDVALRCDPISGHVSLFWYQQALGQGPEFLTYFQNEAQLDKSGLPSDRFFAERPEGSVSTLKIQRTQQEDSAVYLCASSHRDSRYNEQFFGPGTRLTVL.

Comment on this clone: This same CDR3 is encoded by further DNA sequences in the sample. This sequence joins TRBV10-3 and TRBJ2-1; 8 bases line up with TRBD2. CDR3 size: 15 residues. V lost 6 bases and J lost 2; bases outside the gene matches: 6. CDR1 and CDR2 from the germline V gene are ENHRY and SYGVKD. The CDR3 sequence is CAISSTSGAYNEQFF. CDR3 in DNA: TGTGCCATCAGCTCAACTAGCGGTGCCTACAATGAGCAGTTCTTC.

This chain joins TRBV28 and TRBJ1-2; D possibly corresponds to TRBD1 (6 bases). Trimming removed 3 bases from V and 8 bases from J, with 16 bases in between. Germline V gene sequence: CDR1 MDHEN, CDR2 SYDVKM. The CDR3 has 14 residues. The CDR3 DNA reads TGTGCCAGCAGTTTTCACCCGGGGGCAGGGGGCTACACCTTC. Translating gives CASSFHPGAGGYTF.

V usage is TRBV19 and J usage is TRBJ2-3; D perhaps matches TRBD1 (5 bases). This CDR3 region has 16 residues. CDR1 is LNHDA and CDR2 is SQIVND in the germline V gene (reference sequence). The V end lost 6 bases, the J end lost 6 bases, and 22 bases lay between the germline ends. The CDR3: CASSHRVGPRGDTQYF. The DNA of the CDR3 is TGTGCCAGTAGCCACCGGGTGGGGCCCCGTGGGGATACGCAGTATTTT.

The chain couples TRBV3-1 (or the pseudogene TRBV3-2) to TRBJ2-5; 8 nucleotides agree with TRBD2. Germline assignment: CDR1 LGHDT and CDR2 YNNKEL (reference sequence). The CDR3 loop spans 15 amino acids. V lost 1 base and J lost 5; bases outside the gene matches: 6. CDR3 coding DNA: TGTGCCAGCAGCCAAGTGAGGACTAGCTCGGAGACCCAGTACTTC. It yields the protein CASSQVRTSSETQYF.

The chain joins TRBV19 to TRBJ2-5, with TRBD1 matching over 12 bases. The CDR3 contains 14 residues. Germline loops: CDR1 LNHDA, CDR2 SQIVND (reference sequence). V trimming: 5 bases; J trimming: 4 bases; junction bases outside the gene matches: 2. CDR3: CASSEGQGAETQYF. In nucleotides, the CDR3 is TGTGCCAGTAGTGAGGGACAGGGGGCAGAGACCCAGTACTTC.

The CDR3 DNA reads as TGTGCCAGCAGTGAAGCATTAGCGGGTATGCAGTACTTC. Translating gives CASSEALAGMQYF. The chain links TRBV6-1 to TRBJ2-7; 7 bases map to TRBD2. Germline V gene lookup returns CDR1 MNHNS and CDR2 SASEGT. V lost 0 bases, J lost 9 bases, and 5 bases stayed unmatched. This CDR3 has 13 amino acids.

V usage is TRBV7-2 and J usage is TRBJ2-1; 11 bases match TRBD2. The CDR3 covers 15 residues. Germline V gene sequence: CDR1 SGHTA, CDR2 FQGNSA. J lost 11 bases, V lost 1 base, and 7 bases had no gene match. The CDR3 DNA is TGTGCCAGCAGCTTAGAGGTAGCGGGGGGGTCTCAGCAGTTCTTC. This encodes CASSLEVAGGSQQFF.

This clone was seen more than once but under ten times. The chain couples TRBV5-4 to TRBJ2-1; D not resolved. The CDR3 runs 14 residues. V was cut by 2 bases and J by 3 bases, with 9 bases left in between. Germline V gives CDR1 SGHNT, CDR2 YYREEE (reference sequence). CDR3 in amino acids: CASSFRSNYNEQFF. CDR3 bases: TGTGCCAGCAGCTTTAGGTCCAACTACAATGAGCAGTTCTTC.

This chain uses TRBV6-1 with TRBJ2-5, with a weak D call TRBD2 (7 bases). Looked up from germline, CDR1 is MNHNS and CDR2 is SASEGT. This CDR3 region has 16 residues. V lost 1 base to trimming and J lost 3 bases, with 15 bases between them. The CDR3 here is CASSEDKRDIEETQYF. For the CDR3, the DNA is TGTGCCAGCAGTGAAGACAAGCGGGACATAGAAGAGACCCAGTACTTC.

The CDR3 spells CASSSTLGTSGGAVQYF. The CDR3 DNA reads TGTGCCAGCAGCTCGACCCTTGGGACTAGCGGGGGGGCCGTGCAGTACTTC. The gene calls are TRBV7-3 and TRBJ2-7; the match to TRBD2 covers 16 bases. V shed 4 bases and J 9 bases; nucleotides not matched to a gene: 12. The CDR3 is 17 residues long. Germline lookup yields CDR1 SGHTA and CDR2 FQGTGA.